The source of this TCR beta chain is a study of technical replicates of blood from four donors listed by TCRdb under 2017. Notes on this clone: Its antigen target is currently unknown. No much larger clone exists at a distance of one base, and base qualities are not known.

The germline V gene (reference sequence) provides CDR1 GTSNPN and CDR2 SVGIG. Its CDR3 holds 15 amino acids, cysteine through phenylalanine. Only CDR3 DNA is held: 45 bases, read in frame from base 1. V sheds 2 bases and J sheds 6 bases, leaving 20 bases between their ends. The library was built by means of the immunoSEQ multiplex PCR assay. This immuneACCESS table, as held by TCRdb, lists in-frame sequences with V and J called but not all clones. Of the missing ones, under half trace to an unresolved V gene in checked studies; the others have no known cause. The sample records approximately 79,000 clones, approximately 96% of which are singletons. The ten largest clones add up to 0.3% to 0.35% of the sample.

The source material was T cells isolated from PBMCs. This sequence originates from a human donor in good health. The V gene is TRBV30 and the J gene is TRBJ2-7; matching of 7 bases hints at TRBD1 as the D gene. The CDR3 region reads CAWSQRVYRGGEQYF. The DNA sequence is as follows: TGTGCCTGGAGTCAGAGAGTTTACAGGGGAGGCGAGCAGTACTTC.